This entry concerns a single T cell receptor (beta chain). Its antigen remains unknown. CDR1 is MNHEY, CDR2 SVGAGI, per germline. The CDR3 runs to 14 residues. Trimming took off 3 bases at V and 2 bases at J, with 10 bases between the two ends. What CD8 memory combined were CD45RO+ cells and CCR7-negative CD45RA+ TemRA cells. The assay was immunoSEQ multiplex PCR, and TCRdb's table has in-frame clones only and misses some. The sample holds approximately 350,000 clones; about 96% are singletons and the top ten take about 0.32%. These data belong to a study of shared clonotypes between healthy human individuals. Study-level results: Genetic and exposure-history diversity was limited by the small donor number. Memory subsets generally showed lower estimated richness than naive subsets.

The genes are TRBV6-5 and TRBJ1-1, with D hard to call. The receptor comes from a man aged 30 to 39 in good health. The sample taken for sequencing was memory CD8+ T cells sorted from blood. Documented subset: CD45RO+ cells pooled with CCR7-negative TemRA cells. CDR3 bases: TGTGCCAGCAGTTATGATGGCAGTAACACTGAAGCTTTCTTT. It translates to CASSYDGSNTEAFF.